This TCR beta chain was captured by sequencing in a study of cytomegalovirus exposure and HLA in healthy donors. Researchers ran the PCR with 60 Vbeta and 13 Jbeta primers. This table comes from immunoSEQ multiplex PCR, and its TCRdb copy is limited to in-frame clones, with some not included. The sample holds about 170,000 clones; roughly 84% are singletons and the top ten take about 1.5%. Germline-derived CDR1 and CDR2 are SGHTA and FQGTGA. The CDR3 spans 13 residues. The V and J ends lost 7 bases and 9 bases, in that order; junction bases with no gene match: 9. This clone was recorded only once. What it binds is unknown. Findings and caveats of the study: Common viral pathogens were later found to be apparently linked to several of the most significant clusters. The classifier reportedly diagnosed cytomegalovirus status with high sensitivity and specificity. Cytomegalovirus-associated status was assigned to 164 TCR beta chains.

Sequencing was done on a sample of PBMCs. V gene TRBV7-3 combines with J gene TRBJ2-1, with 7 bases lining up with TRBD2. This sequence was found in a male donor in good health and CMV-seronegative. The CDR3 here is CASTIIPGGEQFF. The CDR3, as DNA: TGTGCCAGCACCATAATCCCGGGGGGTGAGCAGTTCTTC.